This entry lists 25 T cell receptor beta chains sequenced from one sample in a study of blood T cells in healthy people across ages. A second 7 to 11 cycle PCR used barcoded and J-beta primers. TCRdb called the 5' RACE reads again in MiXCR, with one record for every CDR3 protein. The data show 850,000 or so distinct CDR3 sequences, around 30% seen once. Sequences were obtained from blood. Source of these receptors: a woman older than 75 in good health.

The chain carries TRBV10-3 and TRBJ1-3, with 7 bases matching TRBD1. J lost 0 bases, V lost 3 bases, and 5 bases had no gene match. Germline V gives CDR1 ENHRY, CDR2 SYGVKD. CDR3 length: 16 residues. In DNA, the CDR3 is TGTGCCATCAGTGACTTGAACAGGGGCTCTGGAAACACCATATATTTT. This sequence encodes CAISDLNRGSGNTIYF.

Of note for this clonotype: A read error is possible here, since a much larger clone lies one base away. The V call is TRBV5-1, the J call TRBJ2-1; 7 positions match TRBD2. Germline V CDR1 and CDR2: SGHRS, YFSETQ. The CDR3 covers 16 residues. Trimming removed 4 bases from V and 5 bases from J; junction bases left unmatched: 12. The CDR3, as DNA: TGCGCCAGCAGCGGACTAACTAGCGTGGGGCACAATGAGCAGTTCTTC. Amino acids: CASSGLTSVGHNEQFF.

This clonotype was detected many times. V and J are TRBV20-1 and TRBJ2-5, with 7 bases fitting TRBD1. V was clipped by 1 base and J by 5 bases; unmatched bases: 1. The CDR3 covers 12 residues. Germline CDR1 reads DFQATT; CDR2 reads SNEGSKA (reference sequence). The chain's CDR3 is CSARARGETQYF. In DNA form, the CDR3 reads TGCAGTGCTAGAGCCAGGGGGGAGACCCAGTACTTC.

This clonotype was seen at least ten times. This chain joins TRBV6-2 or TRBV6-3 and TRBJ2-1, with TRBD1 identical over 8 bases. The CDR3 is 18 residues long. Germline-derived CDR1 and CDR2 are MNHEY and SVGEGT. Trimming at V came to 3 bases and at J to 7 bases, leaving 17 bases not matched to a gene. Written as DNA, the CDR3 is TGTGCCAGCAGTTATAATATCCTCGGGCAGGGGGCGTGGAATGAGCAGTTCTTC. This encodes CASSYNILGQGAWNEQFF.

This clonotype appeared a few times. The rearrangement uses TRBV6-2 or TRBV6-3 and TRBJ2-1; either TRBD1 or TRBD2 may supply D (5 bases each). The CDR3 spans 12 residues. CDR1 and CDR2 (germline): MNHEY, SVGEGT. The ends were cut back, 11 bases at V and 9 bases at J, with 17 bases in the middle. In DNA, the CDR3 is TGTGCCCTCGGGACGTCGGTGGGTGAGCAGTTCTTC. This codes for CALGTSVGEQFF.

The rearrangement links TRBV6-1 to TRBJ1-4, with D tentatively TRBD1 (5 bases). The CDR3 totals 13 residues. Looked up from germline, CDR1 is MNHNS and CDR2 is SASEGT. Trimming shortened V by 8 bases and J by 7 bases, and 14 bases separated the two germline ends. CDR3 in DNA: TGTGCCAGCGGGACTCCGTTTCTTGAAAAACTGTTTTTT. Translation gives CASGTPFLEKLFF.

This clonotype was observed a handful of times. A much larger clone lies one base from this, so it may be a read error. This chain joins TRBV27 and TRBJ1-5; TRBD1 matches at 7 bases. Germline trimming cut 4 bases from V and 6 bases from J; bases unmatched to any gene: 6. The CDR3 consists of 14 residues. Germline V gene lookup returns CDR1 MNHEY and CDR2 SMNVEV (reference sequence). For the CDR3, the DNA is TGTGCCAGCAGTTGCAGACAGGGAGGTCAGCCCCAGCATTTT. Protein product: CASSCRQGGQPQHF.

J is TRBJ2-5 and V is TRBV15; D may be TRBD1 (6 bases). The V gene lost 5 bases and the J gene lost 5 bases, with 15 bases spanning the gap. This CDR3 has 14 amino acids. Germline CDR1 reads LNHNV; CDR2 reads YYDKDF (reference sequence). CDR3 coding DNA: TGTGCCACCAGCGGGGGCCAAAATAGGGAGACCCAGTACTTC. It yields the protein CATSGGQNRETQYF.

To note about this clonotype: A much larger clonotype is one base distant, so this may be a read error. The chain combines TRBV7-2 with TRBJ2-1, with 7 positions matching TRBD2. The ends lost 7 bases at V and 8 bases at J; junction bases unmatched: 11. CDR3 size: 14 residues. Germline values: CDR1 SGHTA, CDR2 FQGNSA. As DNA, the CDR3 is TGTGCCAGCAACTTTGTCGGAGGGAGGGATGAGCAGTTCTTC. Translated, it gives CASNFVGGRDEQFF. The full variable domain, with the rest looked up from reference TRBV7-2 and TRBJ2-1, is GAGVSQSPSNKVTEKGKDVELRCDPISGHTALYWYRQSLGQGLEFLIYFQGNSAPDKSGLPSDRFSAERTGGSVSTLTIQRTQQEDSAVYLCASNFVGGRDEQFFGPGTRLTVL.

The rearrangement links TRBV2 to TRBJ1-5, with 9 bases matching TRBD1. The junction had 6 bases not matched to a gene; V was cut back by 6 bases and J by 6 bases. The V gene's germline CDR1 is SNHLY and CDR2 FYNNEI. This CDR3 region has 14 residues. The DNA for the CDR3 is TGTGCCAGCAGAGCCGGGACAGGGAGTCAGCCCCAGCATTTT. Translating gives CASRAGTGSQPQHF.

This clonotype was counted only a few times. The chain uses TRBV18 and TRBJ2-1, with a weak D call TRBD1 (7 bases). CDR3 size: 16 residues. V was shortened by 4 bases and J by 5 bases, with 18 bases between the two germline ends. Germline V lookup: CDR1 KGHSH, CDR2 LQKENI. CDR3 amino acids: CASSRAAGQPNNEQFF. The CDR3 nucleotides are TGTGCCAGCTCACGGGCGGCGGGACAGCCAAACAATGAGCAGTTCTTC.

The rearrangement joins TRBV4-3 to TRBJ2-3; D remains unclear. Trimming shortened V by 0 bases and J by 2 bases, and 6 bases separated the two germline ends. Germline V gene lookup returns CDR1 LGHNA and CDR2 YSLEER. The CDR3 is made up of 14 amino acids. The CDR3 sequence: CASSQEYNTDTQYF. CDR3 coding DNA: TGCGCCAGCAGCCAAGAGTACAACACAGATACGCAGTATTTT.

This clonotype was seen once. One end of the junction is discordant with germline, which a read error may explain. The gene calls are TRBV7-2 and TRBJ1-2; D is unresolved. This CDR3 contains 12 residues. Germline V gene sequence: CDR1 SGHTA, CDR2 FQGNSA. The CDR3 spells CTSRQPNCGYTF. The CDR3 DNA reads as TGTACCAGCAGACAGCCTAACTGTGGCTACACCTTC.

This clonotype was seen only a few times. The chain employs TRBV6-1 and TRBJ1-2; no clear D gene. The germline V and J ends were trimmed by 8 bases and 0 bases, with 13 bases remaining between them. CDR1 and CDR2 from the germline V gene are MNHNS and SASEGT. The CDR3 totals 14 residues. The CDR3 nucleotides read TGTGCCAGCCGATGGCAGGACTCTAACTATGGCTACACCTTC. The encoded protein is CASRWQDSNYGYTF.

Of note for this clonotype: A much larger clonotype is one base distant, so this may be a read error. The V call is TRBV7-9, the J call TRBJ1-2; no firm D call. Germline CDR1 reads SEHNR; CDR2 reads FQNEAQ (reference sequence). The CDR3 has 11 residues. Trimming removed 4 bases from V and 12 bases from J, with 12 bases in between. The CDR3 reads CASSSRNHHTF. For the CDR3, the DNA is TGTGCCAGCAGCTCCCGAAATCACCACACCTTC. The whole variable domain, filled in from reference TRBV7-9 and TRBJ1-2, reads DTGVSQNPRHKITKRGQNVTFRCDPISEHNRLYWYRQTLGQGPEFLTYFQNEAQLEKSRLLSDRFSAERPKGSFSTLEIQRTEQGDSAMYLCASSSRNHHTFGSGTRLTVV.

The table lists this clonotype with a few counts. The rearrangement links TRBV7-9 to TRBJ1-1; 7 bases agree with TRBD1. This CDR3 is built from 14 residues. Germline V lookup: CDR1 SEHNR, CDR2 FQNEAQ (reference sequence). With 5 bases clipped from V and 5 bases from J, the junction kept 8 bases outside the gene matches. CDR3 nucleotide sequence: TGTGCCAGCAGCCTTAACAGGGGAGGGACTGAAGCTTTCTTT. As protein: CASSLNRGGTEAFF.

The V gene is TRBV12-3 or TRBV12-4, the J gene TRBJ2-3, with unresolved D. Trimming cost V 3 bases and J 6 bases, with 16 bases left between them. CDR3 length equals 15 residues. In DNA form, the CDR3 reads TGTGCCAGCAGTTTTTCGGTTTCTTCGGATGATACGCAGTATTTT. It encodes CASSFSVSSDDTQYF.

This clonotype was observed a few times. The gene calls are TRBV20-1 and TRBJ2-1; 7 nucleotides align to TRBD2. Germline-derived CDR1 and CDR2 are DFQATT and SNEGSKA (reference sequence). The V gene end was trimmed by 1 base and the J gene end by 9 bases; junction bases not matched to a gene: 18. The CDR3 loop spans 17 amino acids. CDR3 in amino acids: CSARVWPVAPPGGEQFF. CDR3 DNA sequence: TGCAGTGCTAGAGTATGGCCCGTGGCTCCCCCGGGGGGTGAGCAGTTCTTC.

The chain employs TRBV7-2 and TRBJ2-1; 7 bases are a match to TRBD2. In germline, CDR1 is SGHTA, CDR2 FQGNSA. Losses at the gene ends were 5 bases for V and 5 bases for J; bases not matched to a gene: 9. The CDR3 loop spans 15 amino acids. The CDR3 bases are TGTGCCAGCAGCACAGACGGGGGGTCCCACAATGAGCAGTTCTTC. Its protein is CASSTDGGSHNEQFF.

This clonotype was seen a few times. This chain uses TRBV19 with TRBJ2-3, with D perhaps TRBD1 or TRBD2 (5 bases each). Germline values: CDR1 LNHDA, CDR2 SQIVND (reference sequence). The V and J ends lost 4 bases and 4 bases respectively, with 12 bases between them. CDR3 length: 14 amino acids. CDR3 nucleotides: TGTGCCAGTAGTAGACAAGGGACGGCAGATACGCAGTATTTT. Translated, it gives CASSRQGTADTQYF.

The gene calls are TRBV18 and TRBJ1-3; D is uncertain. The V end lost 3 bases, the J end lost 7 bases, and 16 bases lay between the germline ends. This CDR3 is built from 15 residues. CDR1 is KGHSH and CDR2 is LQKENI in the germline V gene. The CDR3 protein is CASSPTISPGNTIYF. DNA of the CDR3: TGTGCCAGCTCACCTACCATTAGCCCGGGGAACACCATATATTTT.

Only a few counts were recorded for this clonotype. A much larger clonotype is one base distant, so this may be a read error. This rearrangement joins TRBV10-3 to TRBJ2-5; 13 nucleotides line up with TRBD2. Germline V lookup: CDR1 ENHRY, CDR2 SYGVKD. The V gene end was trimmed by 9 bases and the J gene end by 11 bases; junction bases not matched to a gene: 15. CDR3 size: 15 residues. CDR3 nucleotide sequence: TGTGCCATACGACTAGCGGGAGGCCTCAGCGATGAGCAGTACTTC. It specifies CAIRLAGGLSDEQYF.

This chain connects TRBV7-9 to TRBJ2-7; TRBD1 agrees at 7 bases. Germline CDR1 is SEHNR and CDR2 is FQNEAQ (reference sequence). V shed 5 bases and J 2 bases; nucleotides not matched to a gene: 9. The CDR3 covers 15 residues. CDR3 residues: CASSEVTTGTYEQYF. CDR3 bases: TGTGCCAGCAGCGAAGTCACGACAGGGACCTACGAGCAGTACTTC.

The chain is built from TRBV3-1 and TRBJ2-1; perhaps TRBD1 as D (6 bases). The closer fit of TRBJ2-7 to the DNA end suggests the J call may be wrong. Germline CDR1 is LGHDT and CDR2 is YNNKEL (reference sequence). The CDR3 is made up of 16 amino acids. The CDR3 DNA is TGTGCCAGCAGCCCAAACGGACAGAGCTCCTACAATGAGCAGTACTTC. This encodes CASSPNGQSSYNEQYF.

Regarding this clonotype: Possible read error: a much larger clone is one base away. The genes are TRBV11-2 and TRBJ2-1; D is tentatively TRBD1 or TRBD2 (5 bases each). The DNA end is more similar to TRBJ2-7, so the J call may be wrong. The CDR3 is 15 amino acids. Germline CDR1 and CDR2: SGHAT and FQNNGV. The CDR3 reads CASLRGDLSYNEQYF. CDR3 in DNA: TGTGCCAGCCTTCGTGGGGACCTCTCCTACAATGAGCAGTACTTC.